These 22 T cell receptor beta chains originate from one sample sequenced in a study of molecular identifiers for immune sequencing clone quantification. TCRdb re-called the PCR reads through MiXCR, storing one row per CDR3 protein. This table has 600,000 to 650,000 distinct CDR3 sequences, 20% appearing once. The specimen was naive CD8+ T cells from blood, with Jurkat cell RNA spiked in. Subset in this sample: FACS-sorted CD8+CD4-CCR7+CD45RA+ naive T cells. The receptors here all came from a human donor in good health. Some libraries in this study had Jurkat cell RNA spiked in.

The rearrangement joins TRBV12-3 or TRBV12-4 to TRBJ2-1; 14 bases agree with TRBD2. This CDR3 has 16 amino acids. V lost 5 bases, J lost 9 bases, and 9 bases stayed unmatched. CDR3 in amino acids: CASSDGTSGSISEQFF. CDR3 nucleotide sequence: TGTGCCAGCAGTGATGGGACTAGCGGGAGTATTAGTGAGCAGTTCTTC.

Comment on this clonotype: A much larger clonotype is one base distant, so this may be a read error. The chain combines TRBV6-4 with TRBJ1-1, with D unresolved. Germline-derived CDR1 and CDR2 are MRHNA and SNTAGT. CDR3 length equals 17 residues. CDR3 coding DNA: TGTGCCTGCAGTGACACCCCACCGGGAAAAATGAACACTGAAGCTTTCTTT. This sequence encodes CACSDTPPGKMNTEAFF.

This chain connects TRBV21-1 to TRBJ2-7; the table's D call of TRBD1 was not tested on the DNA. TRBV21-1 is tagged as a pseudogene. The CDR3 totals 14 residues. The DNA for the CDR3 is TGTGCCAGCAGCAAAGATGACAGAAAGACCGAGCAGTACTTC. Protein product: CASSKDDRKTEQYF.

This clonotype was recorded a few times. The CDR3 bases are TGTGCCAGCAGCTCTAGCGGGGTGGCAGATACGCAGTATTTT. This encodes CASSSSGVADTQYF. The chain joins TRBV7-6 to TRBJ2-3; 9 nucleotides agree with TRBD2. Trimming took 4 bases from V and 4 from J; bases not matched to a gene: 3. The CDR3 sequence is 14 residues long. Germline lookup yields CDR1 SGHVS and CDR2 FNYEAQ.

This clonotype was seen at least ten times. This chain uses TRBV29-1 with TRBJ2-5, with D maybe TRBD2 (5 bases). The CDR3 covers 14 residues. The germline V gene has CDR1 SQVTM and CDR2 ANQGSEA. Trimming left V 0 bases short and J 1 base short, with 9 bases between. CDR3 amino acids: CSVEDPGGQETQYF. The CDR3 coding sequence is TGCAGCGTTGAAGACCCAGGAGGCCAAGAGACCCAGTACTTC.

The V gene is TRBV7-7, the J gene TRBJ1-1; D gene uncertain. From germline, CDR1 is SSHAT and CDR2 FNYEAQ (reference sequence). This CDR3 comprises 13 residues. V dropped 5 bases and J dropped 4 bases, with 11 bases sitting between them. CDR3 residues: CASSRELGTEAFF. Written as DNA, the CDR3 is TGTGCCAGCAGCAGGGAGTTGGGCACTGAAGCTTTCTTT.

Regarding this clonotype: The CDR3 ends on some other residue instead of the conserved phenylalanine or tryptophan, so this is likely a read error. The chain links TRBV27 to TRBJ2-7; D is ambiguous. Trimming left V 6 bases short and J 3 bases short, with 9 bases between. The CDR3 length is 12 residues. Germline V gene sequence: CDR1 MNHEY, CDR2 SMNVEV (reference sequence). The CDR3 region is CASSSLNYEQYL. The CDR3 nucleotides are TGTGCCAGCAGCTCCCTGAACTACGAGCAGTACCTC.

At least ten counts were recorded for this clonotype. The chain has TRBV6-5 and TRBJ2-2; D gene ambiguous. Germline V CDR1 and CDR2: MNHEY, SVGAGI. This CDR3 is built from 14 residues. V lost 5 bases to trimming and J lost 6 bases, with 13 bases between them. In nucleotides, the CDR3 is TGTGCCAGCAGTCTTGGTGGTGGCGCCGGGGAGCTGTTTTTT. This gives the protein CASSLGGGAGELFF.

A remark on this clonotype: A much larger clone is a single base away; this may be a read error. CDR3 DNA: TGCGGCGTGGGGACAGACTACGAGCAGTACTTC. This translates into CGVGTDYEQYF. The chain employs TRBV29-1 and TRBJ2-7, with 7 bases lining up with TRBD1. The CDR3 is 11 residues long. Per the germline V gene, CDR1 is SQVTM and CDR2 is ANQGSEA.

A note on this clonotype: One base away lies a much larger clone, so this may be a sequencing read error. The chain couples TRBV21-1 to TRBJ1-5; the D call of TRBD1 is as the table states it, not checked on the DNA. TRBV21-1 is an annotated pseudogene. CDR3 size: 16 residues. Written as DNA, the CDR3 is TGTGCCAGCGGCCCACCCCCGGGACAGAACAATCAGCCCCAGCATTTT. It translates to CASGPPPGQNNQPQHF.

This clonotype showed up many times. The rearrangement links TRBV20-1 to TRBJ2-7, with D hard to call. CDR1 and CDR2 from the germline V gene are DFQATT and SNEGSKA (reference sequence). Trimming removed 0 bases from V and 7 bases from J, with 13 bases in between. The CDR3 sequence is 13 residues long. The CDR3 loop reads CSARDPMYVEQYF. Written as DNA, the CDR3 is TGCAGTGCTAGAGATCCCATGTATGTGGAGCAGTACTTC.

At least ten counts were recorded for this clonotype. The chain uses TRBV7-2 and TRBJ2-3, with TRBD2 matching over 15 bases. V lost 4 bases, J lost 4 bases, and 12 bases stayed unmatched. The CDR3 is made up of 19 amino acids. Germline values: CDR1 SGHTA, CDR2 FQGNSA. The CDR3 sequence: CASSSTWTSGRARADTQYF. DNA for the CDR3: TGTGCCAGCAGCTCCACGTGGACTAGCGGGAGGGCCAGGGCAGATACGCAGTATTTT.

The chain carries TRBV19 and TRBJ1-1, with D uncertain. V was trimmed by 1 base and J by 5 bases, leaving 14 bases between them. CDR3 length: 15 amino acids. Germline V gives CDR1 LNHDA, CDR2 SQIVND (reference sequence). The CDR3 region is CASSIGGGLWTEAFF. CDR3 sequence (DNA): TGTGCCAGTAGTATAGGAGGCGGCCTGTGGACTGAAGCTTTCTTT.

This clonotype was observed many times. V gene TRBV7-6 combines with J gene TRBJ2-5; D remains unclear. Trimming stripped 2 bases from V and 4 bases from J, with 14 bases between. CDR3 length equals 15 residues. Germline V gene data show CDR1 as SGHVS and CDR2 as FNYEAQ. The CDR3 loop is CASSLFVSRLETQYF. The CDR3 bases are TGTGCCAGCAGCTTATTTGTTAGCCGTTTAGAGACCCAGTACTTC.

This clonotype turned up a few times. This chain connects TRBV30 to TRBJ1-1; 10 bases fit TRBD1. Trimming took 1 base from V and 4 from J; bases not matched to a gene: 6. The CDR3 loop spans 15 amino acids. Germline V gives CDR1 GTSNPN, CDR2 SVGIG (reference sequence). CDR3 amino acids: CAWSGDRGGFTEAFF. The DNA of the CDR3 is TGTGCCTGGAGTGGGGACAGGGGAGGTTTCACTGAAGCTTTCTTT.

Comments on this clonotype: A read error may be the cause here, since a much bigger clone is one base away. The chain uses TRBV30 and TRBJ2-2; tentatively, D is TRBD1 (6 bases). The CDR3 covers 14 residues. Trimming left V 4 bases short and J 5 bases short, with 14 bases between. Per the germline V gene, CDR1 is GTSNPN and CDR2 is SVGIG (reference sequence). The CDR3 bases are TGTGCCTGGACCGACAAGGGGGTGACCGGGGAGCTGTTTTTT. Protein sequence: CAWTDKGVTGELFF.

This clonotype was seen ten or more times. The CDR3 is CATINAPGQHHNEQFF. CDR3 in DNA: TGTGCCACCATTAATGCCCCGGGACAGCACCACAATGAGCAGTTCTTC. The chain employs TRBV24-1 and TRBJ2-1; 7 bases match TRBD1. Germline CDR1 and CDR2: KGHDR and SFDVKD. This CDR3 has 16 amino acids. With 8 bases clipped from V and 5 bases from J, the junction kept 14 bases outside the gene matches.

This clonotype showed up many times. The gene calls are TRBV28 and TRBJ2-7, with 10 bases identical to TRBD2. CDR1 is MDHEN, CDR2 SYDVKM, per germline. After removal of 6 bases from V and 3 bases from J, the junction contained 11 bases not matched to a gene. This CDR3 spans 16 amino acids. The CDR3 protein is CASSQRSSGSLYEQYF. The CDR3 DNA reads TGTGCCAGCAGCCAACGGTCTAGCGGGAGTCTCTACGAGCAGTACTTC.

Comment on this clonotype: This could be a read error, since a much larger clone is one nucleotide away. V gene TRBV6-2 or TRBV6-3 combines with J gene TRBJ2-1; 12 nucleotides match TRBD2. Trimming removed 6 bases from V and 2 bases from J; junction bases left unmatched: 8. From germline, CDR1 is MNHEY and CDR2 SVGEGT. This CDR3 region has 17 residues. The CDR3, as DNA: TGTGCCAGCAGAGCGGAACTAGCGGGGGGTACCTACAATGAGCAGTTCTTC. Amino acids: CASRAELAGGTYNEQFF.

This clonotype showed up many times. This chain joins TRBV2 and TRBJ2-1; 9 positions match TRBD1. V was pared by 4 bases and J by 3 bases, with 7 bases of the junction left unmatched. Germline lookup yields CDR1 SNHLY and CDR2 FYNNEI. The CDR3 extends over 16 amino acids. The CDR3 DNA reads as TGTGCCAGCAGTGGAGAGGGACAGGGCCTCTACAATGAGCAGTTCTTC. Translation: CASSGEGQGLYNEQFF.

On this clonotype itself: A clone one base away is much larger, so this may be a read error. The chain recombines TRBV11-2 with TRBJ2-7, with D possibly being TRBD2 (6 bases). CDR3 size: 12 residues. Germline CDR1 is SGHAT and CDR2 is FQNNGV. CDR3 DNA: TGTGCCGGCAGCTTAGGTGGCGGGGTGCCGTACTTC. Amino acids: CAGSLGGGVPYF.

There are many counts of this clonotype. The chain employs TRBV20-1 and TRBJ1-1; 9 bases are a match to TRBD1. Germline loops: CDR1 DFQATT, CDR2 SNEGSKA (reference sequence). With V trimmed by 0 bases and J by 4 bases, 12 bases remained unmatched. The CDR3 has 17 residues. CDR3 loop: CSARDSGTGQGGTEAFF. The DNA of the CDR3 is TGCAGTGCTAGAGATAGTGGAACGGGACAGGGAGGCACTGAAGCTTTCTTT.